This T cell receptor (beta chain) was captured by sequencing in a study of radiation and T cells in renal cell carcinoma. Treatment of the sample: treatment-naive control, cytoreductive nephrectomy. Generated by immunoSEQ multiplex PCR, the TCRdb table keeps only in-frame clones and is missing some. Among some 14,000 clones listed, roughly 50% were seen once. The CDR3 extends over 16 amino acids. CDR1 SNHLY and CDR2 FYNNEI come from the germline V gene. The ends were cut back, 5 bases at V and 5 bases at J, with 21 bases in the middle. This clonotype originated in a man between 50 and 59 years old with renal cell carcinoma. The gene calls are TRBV2 and TRBJ1-1, with D possibly matching TRBD1 (5 bases). The material was tumor tissue, obtained from a patient whose treatment was nephrectomy without radiotherapy. For the CDR3, the DNA is TGTGCCAGCAGTACTGTCCGTAGACCCGGGGGGACTGAAGCTTTCTTT. As protein: CASSTVRRPGGTEAFF.